This entry is about one T cell receptor (beta chain). TCRdb keeps only in-frame clones here, not all; method: immunoSEQ multiplex PCR. In the table there are roughly 200,000 clones, more than 85% of which are singletons. This CDR3 spans 13 amino acids. Deletions cut 3 bases from V and 4 bases from J, with 9 bases between. Germline-derived CDR1 and CDR2 are KGHSH and LQKENI. These data are taken from a study of T cell responses to AZD1222 COVID-19 vaccine. The receptor was derived from an adult who received the AZD1222 COVID-19 vaccine. The sequencing here drew on peripheral blood, taken 28 days after the second AZD1222 dose. The chain is built from TRBV18 and TRBJ1-2; the D gene is possibly TRBD1 (5 bases). Here the CDR3 reads CASSPLDSYGYTF. The CDR3 DNA reads as TGTGCCAGCTCACCCCTCGACAGCTATGGCTACACCTTC.